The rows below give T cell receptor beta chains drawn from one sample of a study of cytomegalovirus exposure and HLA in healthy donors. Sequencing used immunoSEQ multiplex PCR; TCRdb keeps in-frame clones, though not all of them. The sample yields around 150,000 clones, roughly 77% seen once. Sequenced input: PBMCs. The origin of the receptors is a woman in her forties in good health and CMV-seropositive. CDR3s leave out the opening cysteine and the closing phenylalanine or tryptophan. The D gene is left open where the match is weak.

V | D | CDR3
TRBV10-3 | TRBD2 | ATHPASGNNEQF
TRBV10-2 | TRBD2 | ASSRLAGTDTQY
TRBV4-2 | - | ASSQDLGGEHYGYT
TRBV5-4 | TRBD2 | ASSFLAGGTYEQY
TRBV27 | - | ASSLQKPQH
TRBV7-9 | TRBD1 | ASTIEGALGEQF
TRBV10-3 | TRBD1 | AITPGQQYANYGYT
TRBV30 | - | AWKQDTMNTEAF
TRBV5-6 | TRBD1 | ASSMGQTQETQY
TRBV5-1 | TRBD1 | ASSLGGGTGGRNTEAF
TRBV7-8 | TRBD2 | ASSGGPGGYSYNEQF
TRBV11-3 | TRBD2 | ASSFGASGRINEQF